This T cell receptor (beta chain) was profiled in a study of liver allograft versus peripheral blood T cells. About the study: Transplanted livers held T cell receptor repertoires, and these were compared with repertoires in recipients' peripheral blood. Overall study findings and caveats: The authors reported that T cell receptor repertoires inside liver allografts differed from those in peripheral blood.

A single record per CDR3 protein comes from TCRdb applying MiXCR to the reads. The sample includes more than 3,500 distinct CDR3 sequences, approximately 15% of them seen just once. Germline CDR1 and CDR2: DFQATT and SNEGSKA (reference sequence). V shed 3 bases and J 3 bases; nucleotides not matched to a gene: 6. CDR3 length: 15 amino acids. This clonotype was observed at least ten times. The antigen is not known. This clonotype was sampled from a human patient who had a liver transplant. Some T cells may be transferred from the graft donor. This sequence joins TRBV20-1 and TRBJ1-5, with TRBD1 matching over 9 bases. CDR3 protein: CSASGGQGNNQPQHF. The CDR3 nucleotides read TGCAGTGCTAGCGGCGGACAGGGGAACAATCAGCCCCAGCATTTT.